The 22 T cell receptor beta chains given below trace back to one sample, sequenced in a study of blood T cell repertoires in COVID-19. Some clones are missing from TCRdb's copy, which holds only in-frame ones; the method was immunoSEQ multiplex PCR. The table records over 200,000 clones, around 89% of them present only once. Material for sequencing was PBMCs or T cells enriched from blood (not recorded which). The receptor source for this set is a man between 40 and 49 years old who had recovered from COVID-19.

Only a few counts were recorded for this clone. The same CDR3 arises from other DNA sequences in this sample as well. The CDR3 nucleotides read TGTGCCAGCTCACCACAGGGGACTAATGAAAAACTGTTTTTT. Translating gives CASSPQGTNEKLFF. The chain recombines TRBV18 with TRBJ1-4; a possible D gene is TRBD1 (5 bases). Germline CDR1 is KGHSH and CDR2 is LQKENI. This CDR3 has 14 residues. The germline V and J ends were trimmed by 1 base and 2 bases, with 5 bases remaining between them.

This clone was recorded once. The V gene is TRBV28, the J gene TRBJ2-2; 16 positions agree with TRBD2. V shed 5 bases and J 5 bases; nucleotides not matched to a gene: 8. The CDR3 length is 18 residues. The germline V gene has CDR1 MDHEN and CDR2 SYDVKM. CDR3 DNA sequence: TGTGCCAGCAGTCTCGGGACTAGCGGGAGGGCCCGAACCGGGGAGCTGTTTTTT. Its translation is CASSLGTSGRARTGELFF.

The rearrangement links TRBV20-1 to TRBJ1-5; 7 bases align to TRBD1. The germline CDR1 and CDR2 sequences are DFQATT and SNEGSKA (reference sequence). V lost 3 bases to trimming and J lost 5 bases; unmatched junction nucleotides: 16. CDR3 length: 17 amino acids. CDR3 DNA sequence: TGCAGTGCTAGTCCCCGAACGCGACAGGGACGAGATCAGCCCCAGCATTTT. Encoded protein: CSASPRTRQGRDQPQHF.

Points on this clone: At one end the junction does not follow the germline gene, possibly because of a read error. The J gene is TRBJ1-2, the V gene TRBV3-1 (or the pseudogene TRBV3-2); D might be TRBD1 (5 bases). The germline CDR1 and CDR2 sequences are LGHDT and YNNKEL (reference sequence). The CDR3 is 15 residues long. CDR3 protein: CASSQDRLFMAGWAF. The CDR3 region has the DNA TGTGCCAGCAGCCAAGATCGCCTCTTTATGGCAGGGTGGGCCTTC.

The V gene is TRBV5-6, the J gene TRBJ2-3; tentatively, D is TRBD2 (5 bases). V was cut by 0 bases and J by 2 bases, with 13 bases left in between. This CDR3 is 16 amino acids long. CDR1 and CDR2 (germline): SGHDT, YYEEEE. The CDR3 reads CASSLEFGVFTDTQYF. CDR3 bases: TGTGCCAGCAGCTTGGAGTTCGGGGTTTTCACAGATACGCAGTATTTT.

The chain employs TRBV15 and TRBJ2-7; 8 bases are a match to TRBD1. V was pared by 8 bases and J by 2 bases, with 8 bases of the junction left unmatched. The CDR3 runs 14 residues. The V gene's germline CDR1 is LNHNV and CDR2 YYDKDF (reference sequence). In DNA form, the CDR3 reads TGTGCCACCGGCATGGGACAGGCTACCTACGAGCAGTACTTC. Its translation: CATGMGQATYEQYF.

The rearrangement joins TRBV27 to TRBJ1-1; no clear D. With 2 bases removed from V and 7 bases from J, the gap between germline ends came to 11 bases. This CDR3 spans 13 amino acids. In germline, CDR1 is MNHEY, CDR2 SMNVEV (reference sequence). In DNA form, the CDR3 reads TGTGCCAGCAGTTTAGGGAGTCGTTTTGAAGCTTTCTTT. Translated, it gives CASSLGSRFEAFF.

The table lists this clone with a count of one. CDR3 in DNA: TGTGCCATCAGTGAGACAGATCTCTCCTACGAGCAGTACTTC. Residues: CAISETDLSYEQYF. The chain combines TRBV10-3 with TRBJ2-7; D gene unclear. V lost 2 bases, J lost 0 bases, and 8 bases lay in between. This CDR3 is built from 14 residues. Germline V gene lookup returns CDR1 ENHRY and CDR2 SYGVKD.

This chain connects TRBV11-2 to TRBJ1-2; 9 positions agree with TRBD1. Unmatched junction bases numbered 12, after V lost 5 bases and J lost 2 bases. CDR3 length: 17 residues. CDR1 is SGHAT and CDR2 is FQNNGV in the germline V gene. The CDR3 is CASSEPDRGLFNYGYTF. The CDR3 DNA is TGTGCCAGCAGCGAGCCTGACAGGGGGTTGTTCAACTATGGCTACACCTTC.

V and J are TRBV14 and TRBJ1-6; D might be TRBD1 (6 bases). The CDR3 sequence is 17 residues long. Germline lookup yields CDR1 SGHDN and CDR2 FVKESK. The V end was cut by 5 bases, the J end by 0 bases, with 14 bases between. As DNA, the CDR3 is TGTGCCAGCAGCTTCGCTAGCAGGGGCTCCTATAATTCACCCCTCCACTTT. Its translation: CASSFASRGSYNSPLHF.

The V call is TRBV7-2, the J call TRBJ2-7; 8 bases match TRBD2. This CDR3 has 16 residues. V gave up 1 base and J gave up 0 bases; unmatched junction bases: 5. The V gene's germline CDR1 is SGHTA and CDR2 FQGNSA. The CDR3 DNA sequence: TGTGCCAGCAGCTTAGGGGGGGGACTAGGCTCCTACGAGCAGTACTTC. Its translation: CASSLGGGLGSYEQYF.

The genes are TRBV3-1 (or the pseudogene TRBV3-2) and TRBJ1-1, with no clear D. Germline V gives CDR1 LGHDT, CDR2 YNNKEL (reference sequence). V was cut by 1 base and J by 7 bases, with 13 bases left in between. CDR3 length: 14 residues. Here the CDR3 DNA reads TGTGCCAGCAGCCAAGCCTTGATCACCTATGAAGCTTTCTTT. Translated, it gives CASSQALITYEAFF.

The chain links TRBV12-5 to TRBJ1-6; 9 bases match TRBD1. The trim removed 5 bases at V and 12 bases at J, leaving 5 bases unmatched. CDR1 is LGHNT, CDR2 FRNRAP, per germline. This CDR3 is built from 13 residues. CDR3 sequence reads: CASGPGQGRPLHF. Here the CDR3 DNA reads TGTGCTAGTGGTCCCGGACAGGGGAGACCCCTCCACTTT.

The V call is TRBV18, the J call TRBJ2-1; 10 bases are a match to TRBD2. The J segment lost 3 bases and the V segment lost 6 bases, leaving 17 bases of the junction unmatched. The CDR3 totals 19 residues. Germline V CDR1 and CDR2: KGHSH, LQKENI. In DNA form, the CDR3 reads TGTGCCAGCTCGCTGAGCGGGAGGGCCACCTTCCCGAACTACAATGAGCAGTTCTTC. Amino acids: CASSLSGRATFPNYNEQFF.

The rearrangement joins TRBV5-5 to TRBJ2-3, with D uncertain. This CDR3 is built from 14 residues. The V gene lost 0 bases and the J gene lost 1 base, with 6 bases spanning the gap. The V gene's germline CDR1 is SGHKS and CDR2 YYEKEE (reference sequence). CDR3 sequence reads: CASSLDPGTDTQYF. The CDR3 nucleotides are TGTGCCAGCAGCTTGGATCCAGGCACAGATACGCAGTATTTT.

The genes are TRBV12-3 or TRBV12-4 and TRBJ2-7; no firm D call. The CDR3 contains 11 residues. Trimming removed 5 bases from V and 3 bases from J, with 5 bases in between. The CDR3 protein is CASSPGYEQYF. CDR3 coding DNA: TGTGCCAGCAGTCCGGGCTACGAGCAGTACTTC.

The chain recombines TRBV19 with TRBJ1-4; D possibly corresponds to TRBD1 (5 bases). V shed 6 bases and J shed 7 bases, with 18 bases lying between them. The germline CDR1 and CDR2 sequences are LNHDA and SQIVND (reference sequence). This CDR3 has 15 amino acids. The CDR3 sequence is CASRDPRGSGEKLFF. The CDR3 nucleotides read TGTGCCAGTAGAGATCCAAGGGGCTCGGGTGAAAAACTGTTTTTT.

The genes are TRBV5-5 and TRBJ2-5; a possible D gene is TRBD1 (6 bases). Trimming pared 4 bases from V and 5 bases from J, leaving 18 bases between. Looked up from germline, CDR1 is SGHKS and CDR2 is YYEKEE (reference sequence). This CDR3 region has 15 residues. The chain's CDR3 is CASSGGQPVRETQYF. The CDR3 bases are TGTGCCAGCAGCGGAGGACAGCCGGTAAGGGAGACCCAGTACTTC.

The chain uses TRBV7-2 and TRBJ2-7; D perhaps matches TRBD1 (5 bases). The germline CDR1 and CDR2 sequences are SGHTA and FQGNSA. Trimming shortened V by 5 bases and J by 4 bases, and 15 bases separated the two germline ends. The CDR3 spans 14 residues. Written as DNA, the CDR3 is TGTGCCAGCAGCCCGGAGCAGGGCGTGTACGAGCAGTACTTC. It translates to CASSPEQGVYEQYF.

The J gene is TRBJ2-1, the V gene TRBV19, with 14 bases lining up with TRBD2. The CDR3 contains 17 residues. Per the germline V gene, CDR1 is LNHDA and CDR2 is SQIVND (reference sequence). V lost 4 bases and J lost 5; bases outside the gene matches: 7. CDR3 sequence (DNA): TGTGCCAGTAGTAACGGACTAGCGGGGGGCGAGCACAATGAGCAGTTCTTC. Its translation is CASSNGLAGGEHNEQFF.

Here the CDR3 reads CASSLGVPNEQYF. CDR3 bases: TGTGCCAGCAGCTTAGGAGTCCCCAACGAGCAGTACTTC. The rearrangement links TRBV7-3 to TRBJ2-7; no clear D. This CDR3 comprises 13 residues. The germline V gene has CDR1 SGHTA and CDR2 FQGTGA. Trimming pared 2 bases from V and 5 bases from J, leaving 10 bases between.

The CDR3 DNA follows: TGTGCCAGCAGCCCCAGTCTCATTGGACTAGCGGGTACCGAGCAGTACTTC. Translation gives CASSPSLIGLAGTEQYF. The chain couples TRBV7-8 to TRBJ2-7, with 11 bases matching TRBD2. Losses at the gene ends were 5 bases for V and 6 bases for J; bases not matched to a gene: 15. The V gene's germline CDR1 is SGHVS and CDR2 FQNEAQ. The CDR3 consists of 17 residues.